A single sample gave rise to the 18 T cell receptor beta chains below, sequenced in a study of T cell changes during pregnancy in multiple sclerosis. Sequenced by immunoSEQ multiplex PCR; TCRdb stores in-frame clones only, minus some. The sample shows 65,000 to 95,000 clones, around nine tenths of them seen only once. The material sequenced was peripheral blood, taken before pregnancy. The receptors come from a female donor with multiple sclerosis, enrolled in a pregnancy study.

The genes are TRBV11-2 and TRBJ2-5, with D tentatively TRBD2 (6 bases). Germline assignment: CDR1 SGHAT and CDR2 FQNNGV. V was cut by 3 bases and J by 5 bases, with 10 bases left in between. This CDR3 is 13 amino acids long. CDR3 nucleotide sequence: TGTGCCAGCAGCTTGGCTAGCGAGGAGACCCAGTACTTC. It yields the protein CASSLASEETQYF.

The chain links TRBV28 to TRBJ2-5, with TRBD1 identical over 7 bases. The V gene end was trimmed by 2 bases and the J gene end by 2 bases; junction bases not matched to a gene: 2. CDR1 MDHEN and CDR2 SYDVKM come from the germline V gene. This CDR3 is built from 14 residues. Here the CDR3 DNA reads TGTGCCAGCAGTTTAGAGGGGGCTCAAGAGACCCAGTACTTC. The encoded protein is CASSLEGAQETQYF.

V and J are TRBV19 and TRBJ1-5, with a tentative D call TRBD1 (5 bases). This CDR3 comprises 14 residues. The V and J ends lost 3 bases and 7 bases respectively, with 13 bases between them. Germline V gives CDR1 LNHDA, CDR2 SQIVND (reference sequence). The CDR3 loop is CASSIPGRDQPQHF. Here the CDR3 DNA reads TGTGCCAGTAGTATTCCCGGGAGGGACCAGCCCCAGCATTTT. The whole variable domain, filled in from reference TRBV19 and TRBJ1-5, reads DGGITQSPKYLFRKEGQNVTLSCEQNLNHDAMYWYRQDPGQGLRLIYYSQIVNDFQKGDIAEGYSVSREKKESFPLTVTSAQKNPTAFYLCASSIPGRDQPQHFGDGTRLSIL.

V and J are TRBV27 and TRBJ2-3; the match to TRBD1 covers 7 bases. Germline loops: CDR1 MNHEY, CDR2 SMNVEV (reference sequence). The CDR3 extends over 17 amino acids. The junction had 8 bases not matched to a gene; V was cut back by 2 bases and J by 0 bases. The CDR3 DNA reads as TGTGCCAGCAGTTTAGGGCCGGGGACAGCTAGCACAGATACGCAGTATTTT. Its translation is CASSLGPGTASTDTQYF.

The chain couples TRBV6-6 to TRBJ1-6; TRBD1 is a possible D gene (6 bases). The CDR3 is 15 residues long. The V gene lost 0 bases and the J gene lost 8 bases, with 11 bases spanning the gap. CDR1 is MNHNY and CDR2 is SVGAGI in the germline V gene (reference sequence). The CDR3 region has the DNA TGTGCCAGCAGTTACTCGAGACAGGACGATTCACCCCTCCACTTT. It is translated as CASSYSRQDDSPLHF.

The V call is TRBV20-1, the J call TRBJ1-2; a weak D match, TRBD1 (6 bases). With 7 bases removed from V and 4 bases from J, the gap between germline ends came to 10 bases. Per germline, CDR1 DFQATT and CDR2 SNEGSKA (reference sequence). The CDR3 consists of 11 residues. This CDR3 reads CSGGQPYGYTF. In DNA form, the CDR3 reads TGCAGTGGCGGACAGCCCTATGGCTACACCTTC.

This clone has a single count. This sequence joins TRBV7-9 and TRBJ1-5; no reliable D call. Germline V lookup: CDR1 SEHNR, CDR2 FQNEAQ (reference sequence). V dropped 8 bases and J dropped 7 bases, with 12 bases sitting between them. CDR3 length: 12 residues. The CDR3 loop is CASPPGRQPQHF. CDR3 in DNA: TGTGCCAGCCCGCCTGGTCGGCAGCCCCAGCATTTT. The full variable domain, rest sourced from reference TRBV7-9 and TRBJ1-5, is DTGVSQNPRHKITKRGQNVTFRCDPISEHNRLYWYRQTLGQGPEFLTYFQNEAQLEKSRLLSDRFSAERPKGSFSTLEIQRTEQGDSAMYLCASPPGRQPQHFGDGTRLSIL.

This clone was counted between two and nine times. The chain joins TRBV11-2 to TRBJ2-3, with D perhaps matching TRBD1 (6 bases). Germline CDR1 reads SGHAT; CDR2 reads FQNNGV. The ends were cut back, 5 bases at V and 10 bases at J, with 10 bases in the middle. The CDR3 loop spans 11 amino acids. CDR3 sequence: CASSGQLAQYF. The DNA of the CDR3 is TGTGCCAGCAGCGGACAGTTAGCGCAGTATTTT.

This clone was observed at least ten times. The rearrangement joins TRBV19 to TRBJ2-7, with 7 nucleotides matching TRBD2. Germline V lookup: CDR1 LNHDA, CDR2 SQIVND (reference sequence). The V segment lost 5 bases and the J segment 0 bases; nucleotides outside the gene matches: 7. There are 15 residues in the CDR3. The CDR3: CASSSSGVASYEQYF. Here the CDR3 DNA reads TGTGCCAGTAGTTCAAGCGGGGTTGCCTCCTACGAGCAGTACTTC. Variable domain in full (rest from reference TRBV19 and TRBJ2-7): DGGITQSPKYLFRKEGQNVTLSCEQNLNHDAMYWYRQDPGQGLRLIYYSQIVNDFQKGDIAEGYSVSREKKESFPLTVTSAQKNPTAFYLCASSSSGVASYEQYFGPGTRLTVT.

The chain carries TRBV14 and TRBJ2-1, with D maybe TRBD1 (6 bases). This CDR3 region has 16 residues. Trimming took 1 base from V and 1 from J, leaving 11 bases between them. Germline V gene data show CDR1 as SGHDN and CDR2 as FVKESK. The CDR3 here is CASSQAQGSSYNEQFF. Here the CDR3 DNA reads TGTGCCAGCAGCCAAGCCCAGGGGTCTTCCTACAATGAGCAGTTCTTC.

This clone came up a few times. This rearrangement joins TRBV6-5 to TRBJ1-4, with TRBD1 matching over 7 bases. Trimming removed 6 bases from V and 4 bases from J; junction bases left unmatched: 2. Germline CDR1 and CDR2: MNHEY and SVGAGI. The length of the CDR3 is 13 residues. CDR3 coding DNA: TGTGCCAGCAGGGGGACAGATAATGAAAAACTGTTTTTT. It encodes CASRGTDNEKLFF.

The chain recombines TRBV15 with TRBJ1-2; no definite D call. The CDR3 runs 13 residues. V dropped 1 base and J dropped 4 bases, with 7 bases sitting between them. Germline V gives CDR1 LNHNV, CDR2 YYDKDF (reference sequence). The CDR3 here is CATSRVSGYGYTF. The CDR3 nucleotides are TGTGCCACCAGCAGAGTTAGCGGCTATGGCTACACCTTC.

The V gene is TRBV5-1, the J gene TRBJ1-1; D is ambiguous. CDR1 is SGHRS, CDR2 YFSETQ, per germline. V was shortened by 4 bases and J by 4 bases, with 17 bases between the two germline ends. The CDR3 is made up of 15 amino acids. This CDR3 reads CASSPAGNSGTEAFF. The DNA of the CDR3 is TGCGCCAGCAGCCCTGCGGGCAATTCGGGCACTGAAGCTTTCTTT.

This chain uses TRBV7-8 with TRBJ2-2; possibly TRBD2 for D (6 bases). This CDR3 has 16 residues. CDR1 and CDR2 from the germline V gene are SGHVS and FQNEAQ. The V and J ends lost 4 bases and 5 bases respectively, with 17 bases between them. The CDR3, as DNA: TGTGCCAGCAGCTCAACCGGGAGTTGGAGGACCGGGGAGCTGTTTTTT. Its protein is CASSSTGSWRTGELFF.

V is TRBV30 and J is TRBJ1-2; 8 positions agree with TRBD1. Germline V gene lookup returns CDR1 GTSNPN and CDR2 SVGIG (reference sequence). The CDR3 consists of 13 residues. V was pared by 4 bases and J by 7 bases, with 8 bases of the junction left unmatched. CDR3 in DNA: TGTGCCTGGACTCTCGGACAGGGAGTTGGCTACACCTTC. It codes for CAWTLGQGVGYTF.

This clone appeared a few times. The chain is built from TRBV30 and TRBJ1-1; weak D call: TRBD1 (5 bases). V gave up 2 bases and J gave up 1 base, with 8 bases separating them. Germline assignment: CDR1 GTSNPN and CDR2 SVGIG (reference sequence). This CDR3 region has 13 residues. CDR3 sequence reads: CAWSTQGNTEAFF. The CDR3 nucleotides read TGTGCCTGGAGTACCCAGGGGAACACTGAAGCTTTCTTT. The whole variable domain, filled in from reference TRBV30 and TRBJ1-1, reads SQTIHQWPATLVQPVGSPLSLECTVEGTSNPNLYWYRQAAGRGLQLLFYSVGIGQISSEVPQNLSASRPQDRQFILSSKKLLLSDSGFYLCAWSTQGNTEAFFGQGTRLTVV.

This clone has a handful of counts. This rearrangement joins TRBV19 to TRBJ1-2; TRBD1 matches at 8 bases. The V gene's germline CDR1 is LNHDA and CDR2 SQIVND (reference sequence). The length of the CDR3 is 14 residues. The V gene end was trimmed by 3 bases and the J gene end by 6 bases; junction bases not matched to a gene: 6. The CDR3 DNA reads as TGTGCCAGTAGTATCCCGGACAGGGCGGATGGCTACACCTTC. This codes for CASSIPDRADGYTF.

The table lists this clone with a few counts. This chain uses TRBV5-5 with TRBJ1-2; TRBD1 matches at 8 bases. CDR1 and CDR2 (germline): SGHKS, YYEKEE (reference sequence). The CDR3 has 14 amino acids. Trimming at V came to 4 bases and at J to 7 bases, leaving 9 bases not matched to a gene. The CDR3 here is CASSALTGEGGYTF. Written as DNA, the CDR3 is TGTGCCAGCAGCGCGCTGACAGGGGAAGGTGGCTACACCTTC.